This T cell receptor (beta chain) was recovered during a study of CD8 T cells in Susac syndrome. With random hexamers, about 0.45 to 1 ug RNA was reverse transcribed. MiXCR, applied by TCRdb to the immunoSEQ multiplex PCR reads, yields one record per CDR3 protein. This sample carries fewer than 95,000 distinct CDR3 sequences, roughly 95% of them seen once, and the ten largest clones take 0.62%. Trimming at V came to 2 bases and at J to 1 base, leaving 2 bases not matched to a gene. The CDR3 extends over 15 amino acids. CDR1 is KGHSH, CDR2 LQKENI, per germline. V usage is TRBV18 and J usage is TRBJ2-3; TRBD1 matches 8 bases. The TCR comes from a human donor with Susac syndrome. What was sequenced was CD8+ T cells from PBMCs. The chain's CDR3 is CASSPSGQGTDTQYF. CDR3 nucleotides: TGTGCCAGCTCACCATCGGGACAGGGCACAGATACGCAGTATTTT.